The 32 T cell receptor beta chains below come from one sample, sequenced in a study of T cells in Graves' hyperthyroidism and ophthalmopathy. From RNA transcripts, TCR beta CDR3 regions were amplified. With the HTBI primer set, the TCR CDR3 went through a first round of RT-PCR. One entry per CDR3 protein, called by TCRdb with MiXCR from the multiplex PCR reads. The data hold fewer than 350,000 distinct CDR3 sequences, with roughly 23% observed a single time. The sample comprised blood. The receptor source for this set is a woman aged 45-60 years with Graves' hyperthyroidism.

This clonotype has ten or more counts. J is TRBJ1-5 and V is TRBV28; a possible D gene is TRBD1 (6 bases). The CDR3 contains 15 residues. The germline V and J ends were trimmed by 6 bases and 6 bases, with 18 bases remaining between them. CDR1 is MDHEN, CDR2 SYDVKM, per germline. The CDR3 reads CASSHGDRSSQPQHF. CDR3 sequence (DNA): TGTGCCAGCAGCCATGGCGACAGGTCCAGTCAGCCCCAGCATTTT.

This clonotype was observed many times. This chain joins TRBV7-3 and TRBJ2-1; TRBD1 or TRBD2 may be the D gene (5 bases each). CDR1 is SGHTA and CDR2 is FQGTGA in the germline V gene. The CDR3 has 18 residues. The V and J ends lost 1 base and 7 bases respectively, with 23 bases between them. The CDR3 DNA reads TGTGCCAGCAGCTTAAATTCGGGACGTAGGACCGTGCGGAATGAGCAGTTCTTC. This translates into CASSLNSGRRTVRNEQFF.

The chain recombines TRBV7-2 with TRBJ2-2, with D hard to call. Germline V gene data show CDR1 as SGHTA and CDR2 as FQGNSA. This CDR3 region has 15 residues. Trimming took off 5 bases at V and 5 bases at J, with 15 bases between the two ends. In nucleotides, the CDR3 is TGTGCCAGCAGCCAACAAGGGCCAACAACCGGGGAGCTGTTTTTT. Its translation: CASSQQGPTTGELFF.

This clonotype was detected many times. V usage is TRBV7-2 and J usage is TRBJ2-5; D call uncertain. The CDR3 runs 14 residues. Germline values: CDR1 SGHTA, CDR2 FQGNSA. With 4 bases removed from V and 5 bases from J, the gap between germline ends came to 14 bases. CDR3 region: CASSSSTFLETQYF. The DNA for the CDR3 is TGTGCCAGCAGCTCTAGTACGTTCTTGGAGACCCAGTACTTC.

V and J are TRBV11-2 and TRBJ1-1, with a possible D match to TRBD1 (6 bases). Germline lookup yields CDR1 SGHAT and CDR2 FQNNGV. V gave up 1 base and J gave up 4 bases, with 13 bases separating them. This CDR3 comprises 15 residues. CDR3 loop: CASSLGRGGSTEAFF. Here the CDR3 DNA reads TGTGCCAGCAGCTTAGGGAGGGGGGGAAGCACTGAAGCTTTCTTT.

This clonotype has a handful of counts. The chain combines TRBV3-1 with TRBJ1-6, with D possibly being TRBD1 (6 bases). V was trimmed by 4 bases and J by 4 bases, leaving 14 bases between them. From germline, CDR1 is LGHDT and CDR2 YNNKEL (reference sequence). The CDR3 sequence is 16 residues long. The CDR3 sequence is CASSRDNGNYNSPLHF. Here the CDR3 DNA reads TGTGCCAGCAGCCGGGACAACGGAAATTATAATTCACCCCTCCACTTT. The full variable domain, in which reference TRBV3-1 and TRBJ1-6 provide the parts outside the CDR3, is DTAVSQTPKYLVTQMGNDKSIKCEQNLGHDTMYWYKQDSKKFLKIMFSYNNKELIINETVPNRFSPKSPDKAHLNLHINSLELGDSAVYFCASSRDNGNYNSPLHFGNGTRLTVT.

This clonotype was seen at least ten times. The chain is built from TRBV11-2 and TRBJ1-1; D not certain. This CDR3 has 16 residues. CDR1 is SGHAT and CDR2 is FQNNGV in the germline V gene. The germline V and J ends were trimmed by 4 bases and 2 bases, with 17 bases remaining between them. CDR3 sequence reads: CASSSPIHGPNTEAFF. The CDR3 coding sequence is TGTGCCAGCAGCTCCCCTATCCATGGACCCAACACTGAAGCTTTCTTT. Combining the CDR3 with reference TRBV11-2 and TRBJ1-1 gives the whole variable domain EAGVAQSPRYKIIEKRQSVAFWCNPISGHATLYWYQQILGQGPKLLIQFQNNGVVDDSQLPKDRFSAERLKGVDSTLKIQPAKLEDSAVYLCASSSPIHGPNTEAFFGQGTRLTVV.

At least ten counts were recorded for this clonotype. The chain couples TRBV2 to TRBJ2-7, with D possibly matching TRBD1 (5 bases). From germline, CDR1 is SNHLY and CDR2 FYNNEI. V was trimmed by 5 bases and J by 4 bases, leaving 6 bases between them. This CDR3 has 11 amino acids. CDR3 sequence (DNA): TGTGCCAGCAGTCGACAGTACGAGCAGTACTTC. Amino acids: CASSRQYEQYF.

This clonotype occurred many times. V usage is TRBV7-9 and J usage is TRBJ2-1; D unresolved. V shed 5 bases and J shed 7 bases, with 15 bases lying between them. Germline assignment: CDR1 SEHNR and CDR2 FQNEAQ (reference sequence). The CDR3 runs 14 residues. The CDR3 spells CASSRGIITNEQFF. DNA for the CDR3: TGTGCCAGCAGCCGCGGCATAATAACTAATGAGCAGTTCTTC.

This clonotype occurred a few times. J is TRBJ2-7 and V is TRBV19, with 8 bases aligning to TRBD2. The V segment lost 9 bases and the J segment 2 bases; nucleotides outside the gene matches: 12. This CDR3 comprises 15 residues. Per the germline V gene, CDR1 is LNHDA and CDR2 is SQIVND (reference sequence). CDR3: CASRETRGRTYEQYF. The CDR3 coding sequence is TGTGCCAGCCGGGAAACCCGCGGGAGGACCTACGAGCAGTACTTC. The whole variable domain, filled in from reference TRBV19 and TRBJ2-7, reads DGGITQSPKYLFRKEGQNVTLSCEQNLNHDAMYWYRQDPGQGLRLIYYSQIVNDFQKGDIAEGYSVSREKKESFPLTVTSAQKNPTAFYLCASRETRGRTYEQYFGPGTRLTVT.

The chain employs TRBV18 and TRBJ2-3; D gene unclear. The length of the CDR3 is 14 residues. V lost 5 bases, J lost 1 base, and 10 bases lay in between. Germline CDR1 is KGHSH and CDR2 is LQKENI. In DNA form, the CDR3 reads TGTGCCAGCTCATCCGTAGGAGGCACAGATACGCAGTATTTT. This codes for CASSSVGGTDTQYF.

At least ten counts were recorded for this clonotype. CDR3 protein: CASSSHLINTEAFF. The CDR3 coding sequence is TGTGCCAGCAGCTCTCACCTAATAAACACTGAAGCTTTCTTT. V gene TRBV11-1 combines with J gene TRBJ1-1; D call uncertain. V shed 4 bases and J shed 2 bases, with 11 bases lying between them. Germline assignment: CDR1 SGHAT and CDR2 FQDESV (reference sequence). The CDR3 runs 14 residues.

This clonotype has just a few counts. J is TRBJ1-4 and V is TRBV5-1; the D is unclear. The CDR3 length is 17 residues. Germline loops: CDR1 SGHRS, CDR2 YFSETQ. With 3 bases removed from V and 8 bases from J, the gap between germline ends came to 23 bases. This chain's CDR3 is CASSYSPPGAGGEKLFF. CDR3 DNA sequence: TGCGCCAGCAGCTACTCACCCCCGGGAGCCGGCGGGGAAAAACTGTTTTTT. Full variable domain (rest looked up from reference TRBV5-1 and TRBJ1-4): KAGVTQTPRYLIKTRGQQVTLSCSPISGHRSVSWYQQTPGQGLQFLFEYFSETQRNKGNFPGRFSGRQFSNSRSEMNVSTLELGDSALYLCASSYSPPGAGGEKLFFGSGTQLSVL.

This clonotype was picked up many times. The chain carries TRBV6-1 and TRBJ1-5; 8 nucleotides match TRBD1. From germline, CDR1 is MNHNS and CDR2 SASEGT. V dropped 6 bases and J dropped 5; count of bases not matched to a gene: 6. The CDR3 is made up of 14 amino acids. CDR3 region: CASRRQGSDQPQHF. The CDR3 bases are TGTGCCAGCAGGCGACAGGGGAGCGATCAGCCCCAGCATTTT.

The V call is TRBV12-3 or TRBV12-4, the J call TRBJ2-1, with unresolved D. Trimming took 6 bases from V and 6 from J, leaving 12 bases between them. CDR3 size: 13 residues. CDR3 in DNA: TGTGCCAGCAGCTTCGGGCTGGCCAATGAGCAGTTCTTC. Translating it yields CASSFGLANEQFF.

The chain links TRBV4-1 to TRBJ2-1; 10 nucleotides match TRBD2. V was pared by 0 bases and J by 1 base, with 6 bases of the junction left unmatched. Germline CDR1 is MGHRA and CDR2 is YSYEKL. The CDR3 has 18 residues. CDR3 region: CASSQEVTSGVSYNEQFF. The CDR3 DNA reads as TGCGCCAGCAGCCAAGAAGTAACTAGCGGGGTGTCCTACAATGAGCAGTTCTTC.

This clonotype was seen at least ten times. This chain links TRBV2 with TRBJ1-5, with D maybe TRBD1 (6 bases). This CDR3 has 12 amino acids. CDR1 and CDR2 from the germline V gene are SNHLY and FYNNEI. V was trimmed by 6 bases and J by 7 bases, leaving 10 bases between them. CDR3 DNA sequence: TGTGCCAGCAGCGTAAGGGGGCAGCCCCAGCATTTT. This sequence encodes CASSVRGQPQHF.

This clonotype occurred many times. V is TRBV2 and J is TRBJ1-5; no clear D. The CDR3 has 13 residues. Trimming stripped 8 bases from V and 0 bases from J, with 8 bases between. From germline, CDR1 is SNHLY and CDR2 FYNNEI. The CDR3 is CASQPDSNQPQHF. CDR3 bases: TGTGCCAGCCAACCCGATAGCAATCAGCCCCAGCATTTT.

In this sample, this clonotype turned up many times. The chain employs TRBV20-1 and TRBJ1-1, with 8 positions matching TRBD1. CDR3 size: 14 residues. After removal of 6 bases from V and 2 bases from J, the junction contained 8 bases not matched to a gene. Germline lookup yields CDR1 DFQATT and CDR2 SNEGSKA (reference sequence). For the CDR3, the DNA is TGCAGTGCGGGGGGACAGGAGTTCAACACTGAAGCTTTCTTT. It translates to CSAGGQEFNTEAFF.

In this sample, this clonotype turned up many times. CDR3 nucleotides: TGTGCCAGCAGCCAACTGACAGGGATGTACTCTGAAGCTTTCTTT. Translating it yields CASSQLTGMYSEAFF. The chain recombines TRBV14 with TRBJ1-1; the match to TRBD1 covers 7 bases. Trimming removed 2 bases from V and 6 bases from J; junction bases left unmatched: 9. The CDR3 extends over 15 amino acids. In germline, CDR1 is SGHDN, CDR2 FVKESK.

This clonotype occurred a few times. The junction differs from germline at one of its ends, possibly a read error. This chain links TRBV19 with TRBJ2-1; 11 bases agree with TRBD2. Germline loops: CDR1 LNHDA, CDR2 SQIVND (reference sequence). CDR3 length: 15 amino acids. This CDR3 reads CASSILAGGYSEQFF. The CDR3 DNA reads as TGTGCCAGTAGTATACTAGCGGGAGGATACAGTGAGCAGTTCTTC.

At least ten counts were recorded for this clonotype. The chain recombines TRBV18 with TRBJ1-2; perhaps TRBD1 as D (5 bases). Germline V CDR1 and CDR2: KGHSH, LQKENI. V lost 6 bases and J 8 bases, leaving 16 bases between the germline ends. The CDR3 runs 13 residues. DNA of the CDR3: TGTGCCAGCTCCCCGAAGGACGGGACCGGCTACACCTTC. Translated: CASSPKDGTGYTF.

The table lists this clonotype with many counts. CDR3 DNA: TGCAGTGCAGAGGGACAAGTAAACACTGAAGCTTTCTTT. It yields the protein CSAEGQVNTEAFF. The rearrangement uses TRBV20-1 and TRBJ1-1; tentative D call: TRBD1 (6 bases). The V end lost 6 bases, the J end lost 2 bases, and 13 bases lay between the germline ends. Germline V gives CDR1 DFQATT, CDR2 SNEGSKA (reference sequence). This CDR3 is built from 13 residues.

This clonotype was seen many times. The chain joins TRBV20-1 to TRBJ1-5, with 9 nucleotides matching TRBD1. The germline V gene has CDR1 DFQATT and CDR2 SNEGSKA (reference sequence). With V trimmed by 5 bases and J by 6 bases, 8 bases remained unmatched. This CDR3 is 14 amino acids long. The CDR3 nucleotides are TGCAGTGCTCCTACAGGGGGCCGTAGTCAGCCCCAGCATTTT. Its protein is CSAPTGGRSQPQHF.

As DNA, the CDR3 is TGTGCCAGCAGGACCCCGGCGGAGACCCAGTACTTC. This encodes CASRTPAETQYF. The V and J genes are TRBV2 and TRBJ2-5, with D uncertain. V was trimmed by 6 bases and J by 5 bases, leaving 10 bases between them. CDR3 length: 12 residues. CDR1 is SNHLY and CDR2 is FYNNEI in the germline V gene.

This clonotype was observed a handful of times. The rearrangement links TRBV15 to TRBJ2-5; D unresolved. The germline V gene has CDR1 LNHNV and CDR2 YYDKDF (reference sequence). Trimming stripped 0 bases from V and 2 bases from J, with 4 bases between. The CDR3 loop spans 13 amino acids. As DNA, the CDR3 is TGTGCCACCAGCAGAGAAAAACAAGAGACCCAGTACTTC. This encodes CATSREKQETQYF. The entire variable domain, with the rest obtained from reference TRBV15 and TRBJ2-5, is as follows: DAMVIQNPRYQVTQFGKPVTLSCSQTLNHNVMYWYQQKSSQAPKLLFHYYDKDFNNEADTPDNFQSRRPNTSFCFLDIRSPGLGDTAMYLCATSREKQETQYFGPGTRLLVL.

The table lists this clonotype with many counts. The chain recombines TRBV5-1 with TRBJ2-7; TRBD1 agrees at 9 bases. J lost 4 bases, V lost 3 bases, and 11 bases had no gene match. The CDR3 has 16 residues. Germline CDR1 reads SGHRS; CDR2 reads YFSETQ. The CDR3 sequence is CASSSGTGLKMYEQYF. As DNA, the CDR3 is TGCGCCAGCAGCTCCGGGACAGGGTTAAAGATGTACGAGCAGTACTTC.

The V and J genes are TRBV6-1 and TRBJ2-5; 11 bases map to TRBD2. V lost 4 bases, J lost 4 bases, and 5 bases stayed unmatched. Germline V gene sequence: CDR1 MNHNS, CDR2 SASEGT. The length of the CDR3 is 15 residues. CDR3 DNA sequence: TGTGCCAGCAGTGCCCGGACTAGCGGGTCAGAGACCCAGTACTTC. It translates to CASSARTSGSETQYF.

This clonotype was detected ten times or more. DNA for the CDR3: TGTGCCAGCAGCTTACGAGGGGGATTCACAGATACGCAGTATTTT. Protein product: CASSLRGGFTDTQYF. V and J are TRBV7-3 and TRBJ2-3, with a weak D call TRBD1 (6 bases). The germline V gene encodes CDR1 SGHTA and CDR2 FQGTGA. V gave up 2 bases and J gave up 2 bases, with 11 bases separating them. The CDR3 has 15 amino acids.

The CDR3 nucleotides are TGCGCCAGCAGCTGGGACAGTCGGGGTAGGCCGAATTCACCCCTCCACTTT. The encoded protein is CASSWDSRGRPNSPLHF. The genes are TRBV5-1 and TRBJ1-6; 7 bases are shared with TRBD1. The J segment lost 7 bases and the V segment lost 3 bases, leaving 13 bases of the junction unmatched. This CDR3 is built from 17 residues. The germline CDR1 and CDR2 sequences are SGHRS and YFSETQ.

CDR3 in amino acids: CASSLVSEDQPQHF. As DNA, the CDR3 is TGTGCCAGCAGTTTAGTTAGCGAGGATCAGCCCCAGCATTTT. This chain uses TRBV28 with TRBJ1-5; no firm D call. Germline V gene data show CDR1 as MDHEN and CDR2 as SYDVKM. The CDR3 sequence is 14 residues long. The V gene lost 2 bases and the J gene lost 5 bases, with 10 bases spanning the gap. Looking up the rest from reference TRBV28 and TRBJ1-5 gives the full variable domain: DVKVTQSSRYLVKRTGEKVFLECVQDMDHENMFWYRQDPGLGLRLIYFSYDVKMKEKGDIPEGYSVSREKKERFSLILESASTNQTSMYLCASSLVSEDQPQHFGDGTRLSIL.

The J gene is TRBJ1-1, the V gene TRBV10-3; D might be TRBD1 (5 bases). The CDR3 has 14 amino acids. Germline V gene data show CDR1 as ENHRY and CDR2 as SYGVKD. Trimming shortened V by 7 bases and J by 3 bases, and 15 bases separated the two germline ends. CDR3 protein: CAINGRQTYTEAFF. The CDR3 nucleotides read TGTGCCATCAATGGACGACAGACATACACTGAAGCTTTCTTT.